What follows are 24 T cell receptor beta chains derived from one specimen sequenced in a study of blood T cells in healthy people across ages. A second 7 to 11 cycle PCR used barcoded and J-beta primers. TCRdb reprocessed the 5' RACE reads with MiXCR, giving one entry per CDR3 protein. Found here are 600,000 or so distinct CDR3 sequences, roughly 20% of them singletons; the top ten hold approximately 3.7%. What was sequenced was blood. The receptors here all came from a man between 65 and 79 years old in good health.

This chain uses TRBV11-2 with TRBJ1-3; tentatively, D is TRBD1 (6 bases). The V and J ends lost 6 bases and 4 bases respectively, with 19 bases between them. The CDR3 sequence is 16 residues long. From germline, CDR1 is SGHAT and CDR2 FQNNGV. The CDR3 loop is CASSPDSPLGGNTIYF. Written as DNA, the CDR3 is TGTGCCAGCAGTCCGGACAGCCCGTTGGGCGGAAACACCATATATTTT.

This clonotype has only a few counts. The V call is TRBV3-1, the J call TRBJ1-4; TRBD1 is a possible D gene (6 bases). This CDR3 is 15 amino acids long. Looked up from germline, CDR1 is LGHDT and CDR2 is YNNKEL (reference sequence). V was pared by 3 bases and J by 2 bases, with 10 bases between. CDR3 DNA: TGTGCCAGCAGCCATTACAGGGTGACTAATGAAAAACTGTTTTTT. It specifies CASSHYRVTNEKLFF.

This clonotype has more than one count but fewer than ten. The chain recombines TRBV4-1 with TRBJ1-2; maybe TRBD1 (6 bases). The CDR3 is 15 residues long. In germline, CDR1 is MGHRA, CDR2 YSYEKL. V shed 1 base and J shed 5 bases, with 14 bases lying between them. CDR3 sequence reads: CASSQGQVAGYGYTF. The CDR3 DNA sequence: TGCGCCAGCAGCCAAGGACAGGTAGCGGGGTATGGCTACACCTTC.

The chain is built from TRBV25-1 and TRBJ2-3; D is unclear. The CDR3 length is 15 residues. V gave up 4 bases and J gave up 0 bases, with 11 bases separating them. The V gene's germline CDR1 is MGHDK and CDR2 SYGVNS. The CDR3 DNA sequence: TGTGCCAGCAGTGGATCCTCACGGAGCACAGATACGCAGTATTTT. Its translation: CASSGSSRSTDTQYF.

This clonotype was recorded once. The rearrangement links TRBV2 to TRBJ1-5, with D perhaps TRBD1 (5 bases). V lost 1 base and J 6 bases, leaving 13 bases between the germline ends. The CDR3 consists of 15 residues. Germline assignment: CDR1 SNHLY and CDR2 FYNNEI. The CDR3 nucleotides are TGTGCCAGCAGTGAAGGCGGGACGTTGGGTCAGCCCCAGCATTTT. Its protein product is CASSEGGTLGQPQHF.

This clonotype was detected a few times. The chain employs TRBV4-3 and TRBJ2-1; D uncertain. This CDR3 is 15 amino acids long. Trimming removed 0 bases at V and 0 bases at J, with 6 bases between. Germline values: CDR1 LGHNA, CDR2 YSLEER. This chain's CDR3 is CASSQEIFSYNEQFF. DNA of the CDR3: TGCGCCAGCAGCCAAGAGATTTTCTCCTACAATGAGCAGTTCTTC.

The chain has TRBV20-1 and TRBJ1-2; possible D gene TRBD1, 5 bases. The germline gives CDR1 DFQATT, CDR2 SNEGSKA (reference sequence). The CDR3 totals 13 residues. Trimming pared 6 bases from V and 4 bases from J, leaving 15 bases between. CDR3 sequence reads: CSASTGGSYGYTF. CDR3 nucleotide sequence: TGCAGTGCGTCAACCGGGGGGAGCTATGGCTACACCTTC.

This chain joins TRBV5-1 and TRBJ2-2; D is ambiguous. The V end lost 2 bases, the J end lost 7 bases, and 9 bases lay between the germline ends. CDR3 size: 13 residues. Germline lookup yields CDR1 SGHRS and CDR2 YFSETQ. As DNA, the CDR3 is TGCGCCAGCAGCTTAATAGACATCGGGGAGCTGTTTTTT. This codes for CASSLIDIGELFF.

The CDR3 coding sequence is TGTGCCAGCAGTACGGGGTCCGTGGGAGGGGAGACCCAGTACTTC. Its protein product is CASSTGSVGGETQYF. The chain joins TRBV28 to TRBJ2-5; 7 bases match TRBD2. This CDR3 has 15 amino acids. The V segment lost 5 bases and the J segment 5 bases; nucleotides outside the gene matches: 11. Per germline, CDR1 MDHEN and CDR2 SYDVKM.

This clonotype occurred a few times. This chain uses TRBV6-2 or TRBV6-3 with TRBJ1-5, with D possibly matching TRBD1 (6 bases). CDR1 MNHEY and CDR2 SVGEGT come from the germline V gene. Between the trimmed V and J ends, which lost 4 bases and 4 bases, there was a span of 17 bases. The CDR3 loop spans 16 amino acids. The CDR3 sequence is CASSSMGGRGNQPQHF. The CDR3 DNA reads TGTGCCAGCAGTTCAATGGGGGGGCGCGGAAATCAGCCCCAGCATTTT.

This clonotype was seen a handful of times. The J gene is TRBJ2-5, the V gene TRBV9, with 10 bases identical to TRBD1. This CDR3 has 15 residues. Germline assignment: CDR1 SGDLS and CDR2 YYNGEE. V was clipped by 3 bases and J by 3 bases; unmatched bases: 5. In DNA, the CDR3 is TGTGCCAGCAGCGCGGGACAGGGGACCGAAGAGACCCAGTACTTC. This translates into CASSAGQGTEETQYF.

The gene calls are TRBV5-6 and TRBJ2-5; no clear D. There are 14 residues in the CDR3. Germline V gene sequence: CDR1 SGHDT, CDR2 YYEEEE. Trimming shortened V by 0 bases and J by 4 bases, and 10 bases separated the two germline ends. The CDR3 DNA reads TGTGCCAGCAGCTTGGGTGTCCAGTTAGAGACCCAGTACTTC. It is translated as CASSLGVQLETQYF.

This clonotype came up a few times. V is TRBV27 and J is TRBJ2-3; 7 bases agree with TRBD2. V gave up 6 bases and J gave up 0 bases; unmatched junction bases: 12. The CDR3 runs to 17 residues. The germline gives CDR1 MNHEY, CDR2 SMNVEV (reference sequence). This chain's CDR3 is CASSQRDLTSSTDTQYF. As DNA, the CDR3 is TGTGCCAGCAGCCAGCGGGACCTAACTTCTAGCACAGATACGCAGTATTTT.

This clonotype was observed a few times. The chain recombines TRBV27 with TRBJ2-4, with D perhaps TRBD1 (6 bases). In germline, CDR1 is MNHEY, CDR2 SMNVEV (reference sequence). Trimming left V 6 bases short and J 0 bases short, with 15 bases between. The CDR3 contains 16 residues. The CDR3 region has the DNA TGTGCCAGCAGCGTCCGGGACACATTAGCCAAAAACATTCAGTACTTC. The encoded protein is CASSVRDTLAKNIQYF.

The gene calls are TRBV5-1 and TRBJ1-1, with D perhaps matching TRBD1 (6 bases). The germline CDR1 and CDR2 sequences are SGHRS and YFSETQ. The ends were cut back, 5 bases at V and 0 bases at J, with 17 bases in the middle. The CDR3 covers 16 residues. The CDR3 DNA reads TGCGCCAGCAGGTCGGGGGCGATTACTATGAACACTGAAGCTTTCTTT. Translation: CASRSGAITMNTEAFF.

This clonotype was seen a few times. This chain links TRBV20-1 with TRBJ2-5, with a tentative D call TRBD1 (6 bases). CDR3 length: 14 residues. Germline assignment: CDR1 DFQATT and CDR2 SNEGSKA (reference sequence). V lost 2 bases and J 1 base, leaving 11 bases between the germline ends. The chain's CDR3 is CSARSGHPQETQYF. CDR3 in DNA: TGCAGTGCTAGATCGGGACATCCCCAAGAGACCCAGTACTTC.

The chain has TRBV12-3 or TRBV12-4 and TRBJ1-2; D may be TRBD1 (5 bases). This CDR3 spans 16 amino acids. Trimming took 6 bases from V and 2 from J, leaving 19 bases between them. For the CDR3, the DNA is TGTGCCAGCAGCCCACTATACAGGCCAACCAACTATGGCTACACCTTC. This codes for CASSPLYRPTNYGYTF.

J is TRBJ2-4 and V is TRBV11-2; D is ambiguous. Germline CDR1 is SGHAT and CDR2 is FQNNGV. Trimming cost V 4 bases and J 5 bases, with 9 bases left between them. The CDR3 loop spans 13 amino acids. DNA for the CDR3: TGTGCCAGCAGCTGGGCAGGTGAAAACATTCAGTACTTC. It is translated as CASSWAGENIQYF.

This clonotype occurred a few times. An end of the junction differs from the germline gene, which may be a read error. V is TRBV5-1 and J is TRBJ1-3, with TRBD1 identical over 10 bases. The CDR3 has 14 amino acids. Germline V gives CDR1 SGHRS, CDR2 YFSETQ. DNA for the CDR3: TGCGCCACCAGCGGGACAGGGGCTGGAAACACCATATATTTT. The encoded protein is CATSGTGAGNTIYF.

This clonotype occurred a few times. This chain joins TRBV29-1 and TRBJ2-3; D is possibly TRBD2 (5 bases). Between the trimmed V and J ends, which lost 1 base and 6 bases, there was a span of 14 bases. The CDR3 has 14 residues. Germline V gene lookup returns CDR1 SQVTM and CDR2 ANQGSEA. CDR3 protein: CSVEVGVERDTQYF. The CDR3 nucleotides read TGCAGCGTTGAAGTGGGAGTGGAGAGGGATACGCAGTATTTT.

The chain uses TRBV29-1 and TRBJ2-7, with D possibly being TRBD1 or TRBD2 (5 bases each). CDR1 is SQVTM, CDR2 ANQGSEA, per germline. CDR3 length: 14 residues. V lost 6 bases to trimming and J lost 0 bases, with 15 bases between them. CDR3 in amino acids: CSVTGTASSYEQYF. The CDR3 DNA reads as TGCAGCGTCACGGGGACCGCGAGCTCCTACGAGCAGTACTTC.

In this sample, this clonotype turned up a few times. An end of the junction does not agree with germline; a read error may underlie this. The V and J genes are TRBV7-2 and TRBJ1-3, with D uncertain. The CDR3 spans 15 residues. Germline lookup yields CDR1 SGHTA and CDR2 FQGNSA. In DNA, the CDR3 is TGTGCCGGCAGCTTTAGGTTCGGCTCTGGAAACACCATATATTTT. Encoded protein: CAGSFRFGSGNTIYF.

The CDR3: CSATLGTAYGYTF. The CDR3 coding sequence is TGCAGTGCTACACTCGGGACGGCCTATGGCTACACCTTC. The V and J genes are TRBV20-1 and TRBJ1-2; a weak D match, TRBD1 (5 bases). The CDR3 has 13 residues. Germline V lookup: CDR1 DFQATT, CDR2 SNEGSKA (reference sequence). With 4 bases removed from V and 4 bases from J, the gap between germline ends came to 13 bases.

This clonotype turned up a few times. This chain uses TRBV4-3 with TRBJ2-1; maybe TRBD2 (5 bases). Trimming pared 1 base from V and 3 bases from J, leaving 13 bases between. This CDR3 region has 16 residues. Germline V gene data show CDR1 as LGHNA and CDR2 as YSLEER. The CDR3 sequence is CASSQARPRGYNEQFF. CDR3 sequence (DNA): TGCGCCAGCAGCCAAGCCCGACCACGGGGCTACAATGAGCAGTTCTTC.